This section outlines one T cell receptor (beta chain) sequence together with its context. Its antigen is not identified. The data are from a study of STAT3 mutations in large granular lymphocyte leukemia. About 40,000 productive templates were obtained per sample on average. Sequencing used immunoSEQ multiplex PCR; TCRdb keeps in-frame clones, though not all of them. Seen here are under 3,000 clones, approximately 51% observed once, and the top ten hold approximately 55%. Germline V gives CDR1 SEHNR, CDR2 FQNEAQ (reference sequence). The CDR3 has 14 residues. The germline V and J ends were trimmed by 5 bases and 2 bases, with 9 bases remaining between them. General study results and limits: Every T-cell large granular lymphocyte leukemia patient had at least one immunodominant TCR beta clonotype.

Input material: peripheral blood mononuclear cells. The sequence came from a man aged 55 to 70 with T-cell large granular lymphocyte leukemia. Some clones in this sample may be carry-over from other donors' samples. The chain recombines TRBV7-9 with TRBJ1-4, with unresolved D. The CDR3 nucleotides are TGTGCCAGCAGCGCACCCGGGACTAATGAAAAACTGTTTTTT. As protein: CASSAPGTNEKLFF.